This entry features one T cell receptor beta chain sequence. The data were obtained in a study of blood T cell repertoires in COVID-19. Study-wide background: Spain, Italy and the United States supplied samples that represented acute and convalescent COVID-19.

TCRdb keeps only in-frame clones here, not all; method: immunoSEQ multiplex PCR. This table has under 200,000 clones, about 80% appearing once. Germline V gives CDR1 SGHNT, CDR2 YYREEE (reference sequence). V trimming: 3 bases; J trimming: 5 bases; junction bases outside the gene matches: 4. The CDR3 spans 14 residues. Material for sequencing was peripheral blood. This chain joins TRBV5-4 and TRBJ2-1; TRBD1 matches 8 bases. The sequence was obtained from a man aged 65-85 years with active or convalescent COVID-19. Here the CDR3 reads CASSSYRGNNEQFF. Written as DNA, the CDR3 is TGTGCCAGCAGCTCCTACAGGGGGAACAATGAGCAGTTCTTC.